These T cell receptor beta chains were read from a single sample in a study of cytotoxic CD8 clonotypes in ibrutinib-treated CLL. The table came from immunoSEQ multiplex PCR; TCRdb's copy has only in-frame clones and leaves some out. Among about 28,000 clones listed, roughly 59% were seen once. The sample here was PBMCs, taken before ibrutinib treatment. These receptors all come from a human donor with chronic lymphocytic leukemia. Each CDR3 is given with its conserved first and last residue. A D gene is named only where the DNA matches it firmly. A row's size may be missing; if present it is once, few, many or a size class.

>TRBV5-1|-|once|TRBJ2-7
CASSPGTGGGYEQYF
TGCGCCAGCAGCCCTGGGACAGGCGGGGGTTACGAGCAGTACTTC
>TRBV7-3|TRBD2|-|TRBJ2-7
CASSRGGYEQYF
TGTGCCAGCAGCCGCGGGGGCTACGAGCAGTACTTC
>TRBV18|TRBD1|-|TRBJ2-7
CASSPWDSPYEQYF
TGTGCCAGCTCACCTTGGGACAGTCCCTACGAGCAGTACTTC
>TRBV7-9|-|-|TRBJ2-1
CASSPLSGSSYNEQFF
TGTGCCAGCAGCCCCCTCTCCGGGTCCTCCTACAATGAGCAGTTCTTC
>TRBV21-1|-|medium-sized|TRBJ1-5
CASSKTGDEGNQPQHF
TGTGCCAGCAGCAAGACAGGGGACGAAGGCAATCAGCCCCAGCATTTT
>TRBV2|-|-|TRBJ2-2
CASSSLGGRRLHRKAGELFF
TGTGCCAGCAGTTCGCTAGGGGGTCGCAGGCTCCACAGGAAGGCCGGGGAGCTGTTTTTT
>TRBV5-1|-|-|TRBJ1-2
CASSLPQGLYGYTF
TGCGCCAGCAGCTTGCCGCAGGGACTTTATGGCTACACCTTC
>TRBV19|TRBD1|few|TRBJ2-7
CASSNGQGAYEQYF
TGTGCCAGTAGTAATGGACAGGGGGCCTACGAGCAGTACTTC
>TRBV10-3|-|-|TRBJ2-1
CAISEVGFNEQFF
TGTGCCATCTCCGAGGTGGGGTTTAATGAGCAGTTCTTC
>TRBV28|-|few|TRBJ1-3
CASSLYAGGNTIYF
TGTGCCAGCAGTTTATACGCAGGGGGAAACACCATATATTTT
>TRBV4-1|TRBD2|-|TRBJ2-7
CASSQVVTSGLTHPYEQYF
TGCGCCAGCAGCCAAGTTGTGACTAGCGGACTGACGCATCCCTACGAGCAGTACTTC
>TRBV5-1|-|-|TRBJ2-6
CASNLVPDTAPYSGANVLTF
TGCGCCAGCAACTTGGTACCCGACACAGCGCCTTACTCTGGGGCCAACGTCCTGACTTTC
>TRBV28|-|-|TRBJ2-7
CASRRGGVSYEQYF
TGTGCCAGCAGGAGGGGAGGAGTATCCTACGAGCAGTACTTC
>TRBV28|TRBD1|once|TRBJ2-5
CASSFRTGTGYQETQYF
TGTGCCAGCAGTTTCCGCACCGGGACAGGGTACCAAGAGACCCAGTACTTC
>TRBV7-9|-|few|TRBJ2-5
CASSRDTWEETQYF
TGTGCCAGCAGCCGAGATACTTGGGAAGAGACCCAGTACTTC
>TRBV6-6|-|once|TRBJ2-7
CASRPGGRGAYEQYF
TGTGCCAGCAGGCCCGGTGGGAGAGGGGCCTACGAGCAGTACTTC
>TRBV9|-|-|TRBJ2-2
CASSVGGGPFRQVNTGELFF
TGTGCCAGCAGCGTAGGAGGGGGGCCTTTTCGACAGGTTAACACCGGGGAGCTGTTTTTT
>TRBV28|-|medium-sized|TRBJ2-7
CASSLGRFEQYF
TGTGCCAGCAGTTTAGGGCGGTTCGAGCAGTACTTC
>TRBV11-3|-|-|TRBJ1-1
CASSLAPNTEAFF
TGTGCCAGCAGCTTAGCCCCAAACACTGAAGCTTTCTTT
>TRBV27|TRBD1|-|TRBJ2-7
CASRPYPGQGAYEQYF
TGTGCCAGCAGGCCATATCCGGGACAGGGGGCGTACGAGCAGTACTTC
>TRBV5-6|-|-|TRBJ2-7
CASSPGDYEQYF
TGTGCCAGCAGCCCAGGGGACTACGAGCAGTACTTC
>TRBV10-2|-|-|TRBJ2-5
CASSVPGSGETQYF
TGCGCCAGCAGTGTGCCCGGGTCCGGCGAGACCCAGTACTTC
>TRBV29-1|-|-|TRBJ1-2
CSVVSGRDGYTF
TGCAGCGTTGTTTCCGGGCGGGATGGCTACACCTTC
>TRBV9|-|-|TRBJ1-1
CASSVVGGSGWTEAFF
TGTGCCAGCAGCGTAGTTGGGGGCTCCGGGTGGACTGAAGCTTTCTTT
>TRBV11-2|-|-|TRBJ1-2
CASSLDLRRINGYTF
TGTGCCAGCAGCTTAGATCTCAGACGGATTAATGGCTACACCTTC
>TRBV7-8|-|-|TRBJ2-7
CASSKGLPEVYEQYF
TGTGCCAGCAGCAAGGGACTGCCTGAGGTCTACGAGCAGTACTTC
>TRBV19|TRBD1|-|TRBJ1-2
CASSIRAGGHYGYTF
TGTGCCAGTAGTATACGGGCAGGGGGCCACTATGGCTACACCTTC
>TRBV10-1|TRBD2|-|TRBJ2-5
CASSAGTSGSQETQYF
TGCGCCAGCAGCGCCGGGACTAGCGGATCTCAAGAGACCCAGTACTTC
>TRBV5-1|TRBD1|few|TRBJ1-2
CASSVRTGRTSYGYTF
TGCGCCAGCAGCGTACGGACAGGGAGAACTAGCTATGGCTACACCTTC
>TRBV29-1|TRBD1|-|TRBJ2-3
CSVGGGKQGTDTQYF
TGCAGCGTTGGAGGGGGCAAACAGGGCACAGATACGCAGTATTTT
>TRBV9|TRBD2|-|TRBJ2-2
CASSESAGTSGMNGELFF
TGTGCCAGCAGCGAATCGGCCGGGACTAGCGGGATGAACGGGGAGCTGTTTTTT
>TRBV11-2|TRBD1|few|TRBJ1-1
CASSFGQGVFTEAFF
TGTGCCAGCAGCTTTGGCCAGGGGGTTTTCACTGAAGCTTTCTTT
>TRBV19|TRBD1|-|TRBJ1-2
CASSIALDRAYGYTF
TGTGCCAGTAGTATAGCTCTCGACAGGGCCTATGGCTACACCTTC
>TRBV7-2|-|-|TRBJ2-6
CASSGQSGLPGANVLTF
TGTGCCAGCAGCGGACAGTCGGGGCTCCCTGGGGCCAACGTCCTGACTTTC
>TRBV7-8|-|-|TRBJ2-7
CASSSNPTRYEQYF
TGTGCCAGCAGCTCTAACCCAACGAGATACGAGCAGTACTTC
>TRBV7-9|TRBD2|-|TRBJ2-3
CASSPRVAGYTDTQYF
TGTGCCAGCAGCCCCAGGGTAGCGGGGTACACAGATACGCAGTATTTT
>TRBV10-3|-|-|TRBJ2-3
CAISEVADTQYF
TGTGCCATCAGTGAGGTGGCAGATACGCAGTATTTT
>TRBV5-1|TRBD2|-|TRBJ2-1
CASSLYGRAYNEQFF
TGCGCCAGCAGCTTGTACGGGAGGGCCTACAATGAGCAGTTCTTC
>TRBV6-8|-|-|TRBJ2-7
CAPRPNRWGPYEQYF
TGTGCCCCTCGGCCTAATAGGTGGGGGCCCTACGAGCAGTACTTC